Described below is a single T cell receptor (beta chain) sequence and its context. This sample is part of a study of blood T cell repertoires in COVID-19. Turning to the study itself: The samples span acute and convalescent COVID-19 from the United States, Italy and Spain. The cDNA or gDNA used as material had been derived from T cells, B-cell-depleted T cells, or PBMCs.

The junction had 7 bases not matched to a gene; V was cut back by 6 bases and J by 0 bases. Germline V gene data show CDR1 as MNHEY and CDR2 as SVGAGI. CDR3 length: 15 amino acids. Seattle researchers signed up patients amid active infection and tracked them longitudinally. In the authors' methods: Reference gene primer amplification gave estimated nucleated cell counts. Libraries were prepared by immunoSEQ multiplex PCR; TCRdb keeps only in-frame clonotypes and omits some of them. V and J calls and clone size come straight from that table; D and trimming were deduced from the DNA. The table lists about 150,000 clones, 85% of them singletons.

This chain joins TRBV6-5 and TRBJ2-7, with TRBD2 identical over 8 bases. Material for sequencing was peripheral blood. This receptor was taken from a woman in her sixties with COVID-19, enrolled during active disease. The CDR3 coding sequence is TGTGCCAGCAGCCCCCGGGGGGGCCCCTCCTACGAGCAGTACTTC. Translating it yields CASSPRGGPSYEQYF.